These 9 T cell receptor beta chains originate from one sample sequenced in a study of blood T cell repertoires in COVID-19. Clones were read by immunoSEQ multiplex PCR, and TCRdb kept only the in-frame ones, dropping some. This sample yields some 58,000 clones, of which about 77% are seen a single time; about 30% belongs to the top ten. The sequenced sample consisted of peripheral blood. The receptors come from a human donor in a cohort sampled during active COVID-19.

This clone was counted between two and nine times. The genes are TRBV14 and TRBJ2-5; D not resolved. The germline V and J ends were trimmed by 4 bases and 7 bases, with 7 bases remaining between them. Germline V gene lookup returns CDR1 SGHDN and CDR2 FVKESK. The CDR3 is made up of 11 amino acids. The CDR3 DNA reads TGTGCCAGCAGCCCGGTTAGGACCCAGTACTTC. This codes for CASSPVRTQYF.

This chain uses TRBV30 with TRBJ1-4; 8 positions agree with TRBD1. The CDR3 sequence is 14 residues long. Germline CDR1 GTSNPN, CDR2 SVGIG (reference sequence). Trimming at V came to 1 base and at J to 7 bases, leaving 5 bases not matched to a gene. The CDR3 sequence is CAWSGTGGVEKLFF. CDR3 bases: TGTGCCTGGAGTGGCACAGGGGGAGTTGAAAAACTGTTTTTT.

The genes are TRBV19 and TRBJ1-2; tentatively, D is TRBD1 (5 bases). This CDR3 is built from 14 residues. In germline, CDR1 is LNHDA, CDR2 SQIVND (reference sequence). Trimming took off 8 bases at V and 5 bases at J, with 18 bases between the two ends. The CDR3 DNA sequence: TGTGCCAGTCACCCGGGGGAGGCTCATTATGGCTACACCTTC. Its translation is CASHPGEAHYGYTF.

CDR3 bases: TGTGCCAGCAGTGGACAGATGAACACTGAAGCTTTCTTT. Protein product: CASSGQMNTEAFF. The rearrangement links TRBV2 to TRBJ1-1; the D gene is possibly TRBD1 (5 bases). Trimming removed 4 bases from V and 0 bases from J, with 6 bases in between. Germline assignment: CDR1 SNHLY and CDR2 FYNNEI. The CDR3 is 13 amino acids.

The chain has TRBV7-9 and TRBJ2-3, with 10 bases that match TRBD2. This CDR3 spans 18 amino acids. V shed 1 base, J shed 0 bases, and the junction held 7 bases outside the gene matches. CDR1 is SEHNR and CDR2 is FQNEAQ in the germline V gene (reference sequence). The CDR3 here is CASSLGLAGALSTDTQYF. The CDR3 nucleotides read TGTGCCAGCAGCTTAGGTCTAGCGGGGGCCCTAAGCACAGATACGCAGTATTTT.

This chain links TRBV28 with TRBJ2-1, with a tentative D call TRBD2 (6 bases). Deletions cut 3 bases from V and 3 bases from J, with 12 bases between. CDR1 is MDHEN and CDR2 is SYDVKM in the germline V gene. The CDR3 loop spans 15 amino acids. CDR3 sequence: CASSLPGRGYNEQFF. Here the CDR3 DNA reads TGTGCCAGCAGTTTGCCAGGGCGGGGCTACAATGAGCAGTTCTTC.

This clone has a handful of counts. The chain is built from TRBV5-6 and TRBJ2-1; 9 bases line up with TRBD2. The CDR3 is made up of 16 amino acids. V lost 4 bases to trimming and J lost 9 bases; unmatched junction nucleotides: 14. Germline assignment: CDR1 SGHDT and CDR2 YYEEEE. CDR3 loop: CASSLLSGGFYGEQFF. CDR3 DNA: TGTGCCAGCAGCCTCCTGAGCGGGGGGTTCTACGGTGAGCAGTTCTTC.

In nucleotides, the CDR3 is TGTGCCAGCAGCTCCGTCGGTGGGGCCAACGTCCTGACTTTC. This translates into CASSSVGGANVLTF. The chain combines TRBV7-9 with TRBJ2-6; D gene ambiguous. V lost 4 bases, J lost 3 bases, and 7 bases lay in between. The V gene's germline CDR1 is SEHNR and CDR2 FQNEAQ (reference sequence). This CDR3 has 14 amino acids.

The chain combines TRBV28 with TRBJ2-5, with 14 bases aligning to TRBD2. In germline, CDR1 is MDHEN, CDR2 SYDVKM. The V segment lost 2 bases and the J segment 5 bases; nucleotides outside the gene matches: 4. CDR3 length: 16 residues. The CDR3 loop reads CASSLRLAGGGETQYF. CDR3 sequence (DNA): TGTGCCAGCAGTTTACGACTAGCGGGAGGGGGGGAGACCCAGTACTTC. Combining the CDR3 with reference TRBV28 and TRBJ2-5 gives the whole variable domain DVKVTQSSRYLVKRTGEKVFLECVQDMDHENMFWYRQDPGLGLRLIYFSYDVKMKEKGDIPEGYSVSREKKERFSLILESASTNQTSMYLCASSLRLAGGGETQYFGPGTRLLVL.